This is a list of T cell receptor beta chains from one sample in a study of shared clonotypes between healthy human individuals. Using immunoSEQ multiplex PCR, the repertoire was profiled, and TCRdb retains in-frame clones only, with some absent. Of roughly 1,800,000 clones in the sample, about 95% were seen once. Sequenced sample: naive CD8+ T cells sorted from blood. These receptors came from a man aged 18 to 30 in good health. Each CDR3 is given with its conserved first and last residue. Fields, in order: clone size, V gene, D gene, J gene, CDR3 length, CDR3 DNA, CDR3 protein. D genes are given only for firm matches. Rows may omit the clone size; those that give it use once, few, many or a size class.

>.|TRBV4-1|.|TRBJ1-1|13
TGCGCCAGCAGCCAAGATTCGGGGGGTGAGGCTTTCTTT
CASSQDSGGEAFF
>.|TRBV27|TRBD1|TRBJ2-7|15
TGTGCCAGCCGTACTGGGGGCGGGACAGGGTTCGAGCAGTACTTC
CASRTGGGTGFEQYF
>.|TRBV4-3|.|TRBJ1-3|15
TGCGCCAGCAGCCAAAATGGGGGCTCTGGAAACACCATATATTTT
CASSQNGGSGNTIYF
>.|TRBV5-1|TRBD1|TRBJ2-2|17
TGCGCCAGCAGCTTGGCACGGGACAGGGGGCCCACCGGGGAGCTGTTTTTT
CASSLARDRGPTGELFF
>.|TRBV6-6|.|TRBJ2-7|13
TGTGCCACCACGACCGCTTTGGGCTACGAGCAGTACTTC
CATTTALGYEQYF
>.|TRBV10-1|TRBD2|TRBJ2-1|14
TGCGCCAGCAGTAAGGCGGGGGTCTACAATGAGCAGTTCTTC
CASSKAGVYNEQFF
>.|TRBV9|.|TRBJ2-7|15
TGTGCCAGCAGCGAAAGAGGAGATAATTGGCACGAGCAGTACTTC
CASSERGDNWHEQYF
>.|TRBV7-2|TRBD2|TRBJ2-1|14
TGTGCCAGCAGCCGTAGCGGGATGTACAATGAGCAGTTCTTC
CASSRSGMYNEQFF
>.|TRBV4-1|TRBD1|TRBJ1-4|16
TGCGCCAGCAGCCAAGGACCGGGACAGGGAAATGAAAAACTGTTTTTT
CASSQGPGQGNEKLFF
>.|TRBV9|.|TRBJ2-1|16
TGTGCCAGCAGCCTCTCTCGCGCGGGCCAATACAATGAGCAGTTCTTC
CASSLSRAGQYNEQFF
>.|TRBV6-5|.|TRBJ2-7|13
TGTGCCAGCAGTTTTATCGGGTCCTACGAGCAGTACTTC
CASSFIGSYEQYF
>.|TRBV5-6|.|TRBJ2-7|14
TGTGCCAGCAGCTTGGAGTCGGGGCCCTACGAGCAGTACTTC
CASSLESGPYEQYF
>.|TRBV28|.|TRBJ2-7|14
TGTGCCAGCAGCGATGGTGCCCCCAGGCGGGAGCAGTACTTC
CASSDGAPRREQYF
>.|TRBV6-5|.|TRBJ2-2|13
TGTGCCAGCAGTTTTTCGGAATCCGGGGAGCTGTTTTTT
CASSFSESGELFF
>.|TRBV10-2|TRBD1|TRBJ1-5|16
TGCGCCAGCAGTGTCCGGGGGACAGGTAACAATCAGCCCCAGCATTTT
CASSVRGTGNNQPQHF
>.|TRBV5-6|.|TRBJ1-4|14
TGTGCCAGCAGCTTGGCCGGGGTTAATGAAAAACTGTTTTTT
CASSLAGVNEKLFF
>.|TRBV5-1|.|TRBJ1-4|14
TGCGCCAGCAGCTTTGAGTGGCCTAATGAAAAACTGTTTTTT
CASSFEWPNEKLFF
>.|TRBV2|.|TRBJ1-1|13
TGTGCCAGCAGTGACTTAGTGAACACTGAAGCTTTCTTT
CASSDLVNTEAFF
>.|TRBV27|TRBD2|TRBJ2-2|16
TGCGCCAGCAGTTTTGGACTAGCGGGGGACACCGGGGAGCTGTTTTTT
CASSFGLAGDTGELFF
>.|TRBV6-5|.|TRBJ2-3|14
TGTGCCAGCAGGGTGTTAGAAGAAGCGGATACGCAGTATTTT
CASRVLEEADTQYF
>.|TRBV7-9|.|TRBJ2-7|12
TGTGCCAGCAGTCCCGAGAACTACGAGCAGTACTTC
CASSPENYEQYF
>few|TRBV9|.|TRBJ2-7|14
TGTGCCAGCAGCGTAGGGACAGCCTCCTACGAGCAGTACTTC
CASSVGTASYEQYF